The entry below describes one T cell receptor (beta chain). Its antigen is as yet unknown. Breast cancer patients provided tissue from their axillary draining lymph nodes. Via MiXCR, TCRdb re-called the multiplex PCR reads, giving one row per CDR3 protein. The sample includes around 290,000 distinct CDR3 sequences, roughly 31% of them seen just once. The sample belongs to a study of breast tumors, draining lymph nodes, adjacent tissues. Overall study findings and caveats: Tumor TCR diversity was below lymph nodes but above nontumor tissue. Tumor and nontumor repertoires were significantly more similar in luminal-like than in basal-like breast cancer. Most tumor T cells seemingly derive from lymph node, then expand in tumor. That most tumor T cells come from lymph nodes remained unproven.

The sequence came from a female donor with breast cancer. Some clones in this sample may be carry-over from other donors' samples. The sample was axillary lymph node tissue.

The CDR3 coding sequence is TGCAGTGCGGCGGGGGGTAACACTGAAGCTTTCTTT. Its translation is CSAAGGNTEAFF. The rearrangement links TRBV20-1 to TRBJ1-1; perhaps TRBD1 as D (5 bases). CDR1 is DFQATT, CDR2 SNEGSKA, per germline (reference sequence). The CDR3 consists of 12 residues. Trimming removed 6 bases from V and 2 bases from J, with 10 bases in between.